This entry lists 18 T cell receptor beta chains sequenced from one sample in a study of cytomegalovirus exposure and HLA in healthy donors. Researchers ran the PCR with 60 Vbeta and 13 Jbeta primers. Sequenced by immunoSEQ multiplex PCR; TCRdb stores in-frame clones only, minus some. The table for this sample gives 200,000 or so clones. Material for sequencing was PBMCs. These receptors originate from a boy younger than 18 in good health and CMV-seronegative.

The V gene is TRBV7-2, the J gene TRBJ2-6, with 11 nucleotides matching TRBD1. Germline V gives CDR1 SGHTA, CDR2 FQGNSA. V gave up 5 bases and J gave up 1 base; unmatched junction bases: 4. The CDR3 has 17 amino acids. In DNA form, the CDR3 reads TGTGCCAGCAGCCTCGGGACAGGGGGGTCTGGGGCCAACGTCCTGACTTTC. The encoded protein is CASSLGTGGSGANVLTF. Based on the CDR3 plus reference TRBV7-2 and TRBJ2-6, the full variable domain is GAGVSQSPSNKVTEKGKDVELRCDPISGHTALYWYRQSLGQGLEFLIYFQGNSAPDKSGLPSDRFSAERTGGSVSTLTIQRTQQEDSAVYLCASSLGTGGSGANVLTFGAGSRLTVL.

CDR3 region: CASRDRVAYGYTF. The CDR3 bases are TGTGCCAGCCGGGACAGGGTGGCCTATGGCTACACCTTC. This chain joins TRBV6-4 and TRBJ1-2; 9 bases are shared with TRBD1. V dropped 8 bases and J dropped 4; count of bases not matched to a gene: 5. The CDR3 runs to 13 residues. Germline assignment: CDR1 MRHNA and CDR2 SNTAGT.

The chain links TRBV6-1 to TRBJ2-1, with TRBD2 matching 8 bases. V shed 8 bases and J 1 base; nucleotides not matched to a gene: 4. Looked up from germline, CDR1 is MNHNS and CDR2 is SASEGT. The CDR3 runs 14 residues. CDR3 residues: CASDERGSYNEQFF. The CDR3 region has the DNA TGTGCCAGCGACGAGCGGGGGTCCTACAATGAGCAGTTCTTC.

The chain carries TRBV5-1 and TRBJ2-1; a possible D gene is TRBD2 (5 bases). CDR3 length equals 13 residues. The germline CDR1 and CDR2 sequences are SGHRS and YFSETQ. V was trimmed by 0 bases and J by 7 bases, leaving 8 bases between them. CDR3 in amino acids: CASSLGSGNEQFF. CDR3 in DNA: TGCGCCAGCAGCTTGGGTTCGGGGAATGAGCAGTTCTTC. Together with reference TRBV5-1 and TRBJ2-1, the CDR3 gives the full variable domain: KAGVTQTPRYLIKTRGQQVTLSCSPISGHRSVSWYQQTPGQGLQFLFEYFSETQRNKGNFPGRFSGRQFSNSRSEMNVSTLELGDSALYLCASSLGSGNEQFFGPGTRLTVL.

The chain carries TRBV2 and TRBJ2-5; 7 bases are shared with TRBD2. This CDR3 is built from 12 residues. After removal of 11 bases from V and 4 bases from J, the junction contained 7 bases not matched to a gene. Germline-derived CDR1 and CDR2 are SNHLY and FYNNEI. CDR3 sequence reads: CAGGERGETQYF. CDR3 bases: TGTGCCGGAGGGGAGCGGGGAGAGACCCAGTACTTC.

The rearrangement uses TRBV7-9 and TRBJ1-1; TRBD1 might be the D (5 bases). V gave up 2 bases and J gave up 11 bases, with 15 bases separating them. The CDR3 totals 13 residues. Germline assignment: CDR1 SEHNR and CDR2 FQNEAQ (reference sequence). CDR3 sequence reads: CASSLREGWGAFF. CDR3 in DNA: TGTGCCAGCAGCTTACGGGAGGGGTGGGGGGCTTTCTTT. Full variable domain (remainder filled in from reference TRBV7-9 and TRBJ1-1): DTGVSQNPRHKITKRGQNVTFRCDPISEHNRLYWYRQTLGQGPEFLTYFQNEAQLEKSRLLSDRFSAERPKGSFSTLEIQRTEQGDSAMYLCASSLREGWGAFFGQGTRLTVV.

As concerns this clone: Different DNA sequences within this sample yield the same CDR3. The V call is TRBV29-1, the J call TRBJ1-1; D unresolved. Germline CDR1 reads SQVTM; CDR2 reads ANQGSEA. The V end was cut by 4 bases, the J end by 1 base, with 4 bases between. This CDR3 comprises 11 residues. The CDR3 spells CSVGQNTEAFF. CDR3 bases: TGCAGCGTTGGGCAGAACACTGAAGCTTTCTTT.

The V gene is TRBV9, the J gene TRBJ1-2; 12 bases agree with TRBD1. In germline, CDR1 is SGDLS, CDR2 YYNGEE. V lost 3 bases and J lost 8; bases outside the gene matches: 11. The CDR3 is 16 residues long. CDR3 nucleotides: TGTGCCAGCAGCGGGATCCGGGACAGGGGGCGTCGAGGCTACACCTTC. Translating gives CASSGIRDRGRRGYTF.

The rearrangement joins TRBV18 to TRBJ2-7; 7 nucleotides align to TRBD1. This CDR3 has 13 residues. V trimming: 6 bases; J trimming: 0 bases; junction bases outside the gene matches: 2. Germline CDR1 reads KGHSH; CDR2 reads LQKENI. This CDR3 reads CASSGQYSYEQYF. CDR3 sequence (DNA): TGTGCCAGCTCGGGACAGTACTCCTACGAGCAGTACTTC. The variable domain in full, completed from reference TRBV18 and TRBJ2-7, reads NAGVMQNPRHLVRRRGQEARLRCSPMKGHSHVYWYRQLPEEGLKFMVYLQKENIIDESGMPKERFSAEFPKEGPSILRIQQVVRGDSAAYFCASSGQYSYEQYFGPGTRLTVT.

The rearrangement uses TRBV6-5 and TRBJ1-2, with D possibly matching TRBD1 (6 bases). V gave up 4 bases and J gave up 4 bases, with 16 bases separating them. The germline gives CDR1 MNHEY, CDR2 SVGAGI. The CDR3 spans 15 residues. The chain's CDR3 is CASSFRDNTPYGYTF. CDR3 DNA: TGTGCCAGCAGTTTCCGGGACAACACCCCCTATGGCTACACCTTC.

The rearrangement joins TRBV10-3 to TRBJ1-5; 10 bases line up with TRBD1. The J segment lost 0 bases and the V segment lost 4 bases, leaving 0 bases of the junction unmatched. The CDR3 loop spans 15 amino acids. CDR1 and CDR2 from the germline V gene are ENHRY and SYGVKD. The CDR3 loop reads CAISGQGASNQPQHF. The CDR3, as DNA: TGTGCCATCAGTGGACAGGGGGCTAGCAATCAGCCCCAGCATTTT.

The chain is built from TRBV7-3 and TRBJ2-3; 15 positions agree with TRBD2. V shed 4 bases, J shed 6 bases, and the junction held 8 bases outside the gene matches. Germline values: CDR1 SGHTA, CDR2 FQGTGA. This CDR3 spans 17 amino acids. CDR3 coding DNA: TGTGCCAGCAGCTCACCGGGACTAGCGGGGGGCGCGGATACGCAGTATTTT. Translation gives CASSSPGLAGGADTQYF.

Details on this clone: At one end the junction does not follow the germline gene, possibly because of a read error. The rearrangement uses TRBV6-5 and TRBJ1-2, with D uncertain. The CDR3 extends over 14 amino acids. The germline V gene has CDR1 MNHEY and CDR2 SVGAGI. In nucleotides, the CDR3 is TGTGCCAGCAGCCCGGTTCACACTAACTATGGCTACATCTTC. It specifies CASSPVHTNYGYIF.

V and J are TRBV28 and TRBJ1-2; D is ambiguous. Deletions cut 5 bases from V and 5 bases from J, with 12 bases between. Germline loops: CDR1 MDHEN, CDR2 SYDVKM. The CDR3 totals 13 residues. The DNA for the CDR3 is TGTGCCAGCAGTCCGGGGTTCTTATATGGCTACACCTTC. This sequence encodes CASSPGFLYGYTF.

The rearrangement links TRBV27 to TRBJ2-7; D possibly corresponds to TRBD1 (7 bases). This CDR3 region has 14 residues. V gave up 8 bases and J gave up 0 bases, with 14 bases separating them. Per the germline V gene, CDR1 is MNHEY and CDR2 is SMNVEV (reference sequence). The CDR3 nucleotides read TGTGCCAGCTCCAGGGGGGTAAGCTCCTACGAGCAGTACTTC. This sequence encodes CASSRGVSSYEQYF.

J is TRBJ1-5 and V is TRBV28; 9 bases fit TRBD1. CDR1 and CDR2 (germline): MDHEN, SYDVKM. With 3 bases clipped from V and 6 bases from J, the junction kept 15 bases outside the gene matches. CDR3 size: 18 residues. CDR3 sequence: CASSLGDRASHSGQPQHF. The CDR3 nucleotides read TGTGCCAGCAGTTTGGGGGACAGGGCCTCCCACAGCGGTCAGCCCCAGCATTTT.

The V gene is TRBV30, the J gene TRBJ2-7, with D unclear. This CDR3 is 14 amino acids long. Trimming pared 2 bases from V and 0 bases from J, leaving 11 bases between. Germline V gene lookup returns CDR1 GTSNPN and CDR2 SVGIG (reference sequence). The CDR3 region has the DNA TGTGCCTGGAGTAAAGGCGGCCCCTCCTACGAGCAGTACTTC. It codes for CAWSKGGPSYEQYF. Full variable domain (missing parts from reference TRBV30 and TRBJ2-7): SQTIHQWPATLVQPVGSPLSLECTVEGTSNPNLYWYRQAAGRGLQLLFYSVGIGQISSEVPQNLSASRPQDRQFILSSKKLLLSDSGFYLCAWSKGGPSYEQYFGPGTRLTVT.

The V call is TRBV9, the J call TRBJ2-1; TRBD2 agrees at 10 bases. Unmatched junction bases numbered 10, after V lost 0 bases and J lost 7 bases. CDR3 length equals 17 residues. Germline CDR1 SGDLS, CDR2 YYNGEE. In nucleotides, the CDR3 is TGTGCCAGCAGCGTAGTGGGAGAGCGGGGGGGGCTAAATGAGCAGTTCTTC. It codes for CASSVVGERGGLNEQFF.